Following are 14 T cell receptor beta chains from one sample sequenced in a study of blood T cell repertoires in COVID-19. Using immunoSEQ multiplex PCR, the repertoire was profiled, and TCRdb retains in-frame clones only, with some absent. The sample yields 100,000 to 150,000 clones, 84% seen once. Sequenced input: peripheral blood. Receptor source: a woman aged 55-75 years with acute or convalescent COVID-19.

The chain has TRBV10-3 and TRBJ2-3; 7 bases fit TRBD1. Germline-derived CDR1 and CDR2 are ENHRY and SYGVKD. With 6 bases clipped from V and 1 base from J, the junction kept 7 bases outside the gene matches. CDR3 size: 15 residues. The CDR3 here is CAISAQGPGTDTQYF. CDR3 sequence (DNA): TGTGCCATCAGCGCACAGGGGCCGGGCACAGATACGCAGTATTTT.

This chain links TRBV19 with TRBJ1-2; D might be TRBD1 (6 bases). Deletions cut 0 bases from V and 5 bases from J, with 13 bases between. Germline V lookup: CDR1 LNHDA, CDR2 SQIVND (reference sequence). This CDR3 comprises 15 residues. CDR3 DNA sequence: TGTGCCAGTAGTATAGACTACGGACAGACGTATGGCTACACCTTC. Translating it yields CASSIDYGQTYGYTF.

The chain joins TRBV5-1 to TRBJ2-7; TRBD1 matches 7 bases. The germline gives CDR1 SGHRS, CDR2 YFSETQ. Trimming removed 0 bases from V and 4 bases from J; junction bases left unmatched: 1. The CDR3 contains 13 residues. The CDR3 nucleotides are TGCGCCAGCAGCTTGGAGGGACAGTACGAGCAGTACTTC. This encodes CASSLEGQYEQYF.

Only one count was recorded for this clone. V usage is TRBV2 and J usage is TRBJ2-3; D ambiguous. Germline V CDR1 and CDR2: SNHLY, FYNNEI. CDR3 length: 11 amino acids. V was shortened by 10 bases and J by 6 bases, with 11 bases between the two germline ends. The DNA of the CDR3 is TGTGCCACCACTTGGGCGGATACGCAGTATTTT. It translates to CATTWADTQYF.

Only a few counts were recorded for this clone. This chain links TRBV2 with TRBJ1-2; D remains ambiguous. In germline, CDR1 is SNHLY, CDR2 FYNNEI. The CDR3 is 12 residues long. V dropped 0 bases and J dropped 8 bases, with 7 bases sitting between them. CDR3 residues: CASSEARRGYTF. The CDR3, as DNA: TGTGCCAGCAGTGAAGCGAGGAGAGGCTACACCTTC.

The gene calls are TRBV5-4 and TRBJ1-2, with 12 nucleotides matching TRBD1. V trimming: 0 bases; J trimming: 12 bases; junction bases outside the gene matches: 9. The CDR3 is 15 amino acids. Germline assignment: CDR1 SGHNT and CDR2 YYREEE (reference sequence). Here the CDR3 DNA reads TGTGCCAGCAGCTTGGGACCGGGGACAGGGGGCGAGGACACCTTC. Amino acids: CASSLGPGTGGEDTF.

The rearrangement uses TRBV3-1 (or the pseudogene TRBV3-2) and TRBJ1-1; unclear D gene. CDR3 length: 12 residues. V was shortened by 0 bases and J by 5 bases, with 4 bases between the two germline ends. Germline-derived CDR1 and CDR2 are LGHDT and YNNKEL (reference sequence). The DNA of the CDR3 is TGTGCCAGCAGCCAAGAGTCGACTGAAGCTTTCTTT. Residues: CASSQESTEAFF.

V is TRBV19 and J is TRBJ1-4; 8 positions match TRBD1. With V trimmed by 9 bases and J by 15 bases, 15 bases remained unmatched. Germline V gives CDR1 LNHDA, CDR2 SQIVND (reference sequence). The CDR3 is 13 residues long. CDR3 DNA sequence: TGTGCCAGCACCGGGACAGGTCAATTTGTAGTGTTTTTT. Encoded protein: CASTGTGQFVVFF.

This clone has a handful of counts. CDR3 bases: TGTGCTAGTGGTTTGAATAGGCCCAACGGGGACAGGGCAGTACGACAGCCCCAGCATTTT. Translation gives CASGLNRPNGDRAVRQPQHF. The chain combines TRBV12-5 with TRBJ1-5; 9 bases are a match to TRBD1. The V gene end was trimmed by 2 bases and the J gene end by 7 bases; junction bases not matched to a gene: 21. In germline, CDR1 is LGHNT, CDR2 FRNRAP. The CDR3 is made up of 20 amino acids.

This clone was observed a handful of times. This chain links TRBV29-1 with TRBJ1-2; TRBD1 is a possible D gene (5 bases). V was pared by 6 bases and J by 6 bases, with 20 bases between. In germline, CDR1 is SQVTM, CDR2 ANQGSEA. The CDR3 is made up of 14 amino acids. CDR3 bases: TGCAGCGTCCCCCCTGGGGGGGGAAAGCATGGCTACACCTTC. This codes for CSVPPGGGKHGYTF.

This chain joins TRBV5-4 and TRBJ1-2; D gene uncertain. The CDR3 extends over 13 amino acids. Germline CDR1 reads SGHNT; CDR2 reads YYREEE (reference sequence). Between the trimmed V and J ends, which lost 3 bases and 2 bases, there was a span of 8 bases. CDR3: CASSSGINYGYTF. The DNA of the CDR3 is TGTGCCAGCAGCTCCGGGATCAACTATGGCTACACCTTC.

The V and J genes are TRBV13 and TRBJ1-1; D perhaps matches TRBD1 (6 bases). The CDR3 has 13 amino acids. The V and J ends lost 2 bases and 8 bases respectively, with 12 bases between them. The germline V gene encodes CDR1 PRHDT and CDR2 FYEKMQ (reference sequence). CDR3 loop: CASSLLRDREAFF. The CDR3 nucleotides read TGTGCCAGCAGCTTACTCCGCGACAGGGAAGCTTTCTTT.

The rearrangement uses TRBV27 and TRBJ1-6; TRBD1 aligns across 9 bases. V was pared by 5 bases and J by 6 bases, with 5 bases of the junction left unmatched. The CDR3 runs to 15 residues. The germline V gene encodes CDR1 MNHEY and CDR2 SMNVEV (reference sequence). In DNA form, the CDR3 reads TGTGCCAGCAGTCGACAGGGGGATCGTAATTCACCCCTCCACTTT. Protein sequence: CASSRQGDRNSPLHF.

V and J are TRBV5-1 and TRBJ2-2; 8 bases align to TRBD2. J gave up 3 bases and V 2 bases, and 3 bases lay outside the gene matches. The CDR3 covers 15 residues. The germline V gene encodes CDR1 SGHRS and CDR2 YFSETQ. The CDR3 here is CASSFGGAYTGELFF. The CDR3 DNA reads TGCGCCAGCAGCTTCGGGGGGGCCTACACCGGGGAGCTGTTTTTT.